Shown below are 28 T cell receptor beta chains from a single sample sequenced in a study of identical twins. TCRdb re-derived calls from the 5' RACE reads in MiXCR, one entry per CDR3 protein. Of more than 200,000 distinct CDR3 sequences in the sample, roughly 9.4% are singletons; the top ten hold 5% to 6.5%. The sequenced material came from memory (CD45RO+) T cells sorted from blood. The receptors originated from a woman aged 18-35 years in good health.

The chain is built from TRBV12-3 or TRBV12-4 and TRBJ1-5; 10 nucleotides match TRBD1. The trim removed 6 bases at V and 7 bases at J, leaving 6 bases unmatched. The CDR3 runs 14 residues. The CDR3 sequence: CASRMTGGEQPQHF. The DNA for the CDR3 is TGTGCCAGCAGGATGACAGGGGGCGAGCAGCCCCAGCATTTT.

This clonotype showed up just a few times. V usage is TRBV2 and J usage is TRBJ2-2, with no clear D. The germline V gene has CDR1 SNHLY and CDR2 FYNNEI. The CDR3 has 13 amino acids. V gave up 7 bases and J gave up 5 bases, with 11 bases separating them. The CDR3 DNA is TGTGCCAGCATTCAACAGTTTACCGGGGAGCTGTTTTTT. It translates to CASIQQFTGELFF.

The chain recombines TRBV9 with TRBJ2-7, with D perhaps given as TRBD1 or TRBD2 (5 bases each). The germline V and J ends were trimmed by 2 bases and 6 bases, with 15 bases remaining between them. The CDR3 is 14 residues long. Germline CDR1 and CDR2: SGDLS and YYNGEE. The CDR3, as DNA: TGTGCCAGCAGCGTCAGGGTAGAGGGTCCCGAGCAGTACTTC. Amino acid sequence: CASSVRVEGPEQYF.

This chain uses TRBV6-2 or TRBV6-3 with TRBJ2-7, with 7 bases aligning to TRBD2. The V gene end was trimmed by 3 bases and the J gene end by 0 bases; junction bases not matched to a gene: 14. Germline CDR1 is MNHEY and CDR2 is SVGEGT. This CDR3 contains 18 residues. The CDR3 DNA reads as TGTGCCAGCAGTTATTACGCGGGAGAGGCCCTTTTCTCCTACGAGCAGTACTTC. Translated: CASSYYAGEALFSYEQYF.

V and J are TRBV7-9 and TRBJ2-2, with 9 bases fitting TRBD1. This CDR3 region has 16 residues. Germline CDR1 is SEHNR and CDR2 is FQNEAQ (reference sequence). J lost 4 bases, V lost 5 bases, and 8 bases had no gene match. CDR3 protein: CASSDTGGRITGELFF. The CDR3 DNA reads TGTGCCAGCAGCGATACAGGGGGCAGGATCACCGGGGAGCTGTTTTTT.

The chain joins TRBV5-6 to TRBJ1-4; the D is unclear. The germline CDR1 and CDR2 sequences are SGHDT and YYEEEE. The CDR3 spans 12 residues. V was shortened by 5 bases and J by 5 bases, with 7 bases between the two germline ends. CDR3 coding DNA: TGTGCCAGCAGTGGCTCAAATGAAAAACTGTTTTTT. Its protein is CASSGSNEKLFF.

This clonotype was seen a few times. The rearrangement links TRBV4-3 to TRBJ2-3, with TRBD2 matching over 8 bases. The CDR3 is made up of 16 amino acids. Germline CDR1 reads LGHNA; CDR2 reads YSLEER. Trimming cost V 0 bases and J 8 bases; bases outside gene matches: 10. In DNA, the CDR3 is TGCGCCAGCAGCCAAGATGGAATAGCGGGAACGAGTACGCAGTATTTT. It codes for CASSQDGIAGTSTQYF.

CDR3: CATSNPASGSYEQYF. CDR3 sequence (DNA): TGTGCCACCTCTAACCCGGCTAGCGGCTCCTACGAGCAGTACTTC. The V and J genes are TRBV11-3 and TRBJ2-7; 7 bases match TRBD2. This CDR3 is built from 15 residues. V lost 10 bases to trimming and J lost 0 bases; unmatched junction nucleotides: 12. Germline CDR1 SGHNT, CDR2 YENEEA.

The chain combines TRBV20-1 with TRBJ1-2, with D perhaps TRBD1 (5 bases). V was trimmed by 0 bases and J by 8 bases, leaving 10 bases between them. Germline CDR1 reads DFQATT; CDR2 reads SNEGSKA (reference sequence). The CDR3 totals 12 residues. This CDR3 reads CSARDHGDGYTF. CDR3 sequence (DNA): TGCAGTGCTAGAGATCATGGGGACGGCTACACCTTC.

This clonotype was observed a few times. For the CDR3, the DNA is TGCAGTGCTGACCCGGGGGGCGGGTACAATGAGCAGTTCTTC. Encoded protein: CSADPGGGYNEQFF. The chain combines TRBV20-1 with TRBJ2-1; tentative D call: TRBD2 (7 bases). Germline CDR1 is DFQATT and CDR2 is SNEGSKA (reference sequence). The length of the CDR3 is 14 residues. Trimming pared 5 bases from V and 4 bases from J, leaving 15 bases between.

Many counts were recorded for this clonotype. V gene TRBV5-1 combines with J gene TRBJ2-7; D remains unclear. There are 13 residues in the CDR3. Germline loops: CDR1 SGHRS, CDR2 YFSETQ. Trimming pared 6 bases from V and 1 base from J, leaving 11 bases between. DNA of the CDR3: TGCGCCAGCACAGGAGAGAGTTCCTACGAGCAGTACTTC. It specifies CASTGESSYEQYF.

V and J are TRBV14 and TRBJ2-7; D tentatively reads TRBD1 or TRBD2 (5 bases each). This CDR3 region has 15 residues. The V end was cut by 1 base, the J end by 6 bases, with 16 bases between. Germline V CDR1 and CDR2: SGHDN, FVKESK. The CDR3 DNA follows: TGTGCCAGCAGCCAAGCGAGGGGCCCCGCGGGCGAGCAGTACTTC. It specifies CASSQARGPAGEQYF.

This chain joins TRBV20-1 and TRBJ1-5; 7 positions match TRBD1. The V gene's germline CDR1 is DFQATT and CDR2 SNEGSKA (reference sequence). With 6 bases clipped from V and 7 bases from J, the junction kept 9 bases outside the gene matches. The CDR3 spans 13 residues. The CDR3 DNA reads as TGCAGTGCCTCAAGACAGGGAAAGCAGCCCCAGCATTTT. It codes for CSASRQGKQPQHF.

V and J are TRBV12-3 or TRBV12-4 and TRBJ2-7; no clear D. The ends were cut back, 8 bases at V and 5 bases at J, with 10 bases in the middle. There are 11 residues in the CDR3. Here the CDR3 DNA reads TGTGCCAGCTCTATAGGCGACGAGCAGTACTTC. Amino acids: CASSIGDEQYF.

J is TRBJ2-7 and V is TRBV25-1; tentative D call: TRBD2 (5 bases). The length of the CDR3 is 13 residues. V was pared by 3 bases and J by 2 bases, with 8 bases between. Germline loops: CDR1 MGHDK, CDR2 SYGVNS. CDR3 coding DNA: TGTGCCAGCAGTGACCCCGGGACCTACGAGCAGTACTTC. Protein product: CASSDPGTYEQYF.

This clonotype has ten or more counts. The V and J genes are TRBV7-2 and TRBJ1-1; D perhaps matches TRBD1 (6 bases). The CDR3 length is 15 residues. V shed 5 bases and J shed 3 bases, with 16 bases lying between them. The germline gives CDR1 SGHTA, CDR2 FQGNSA. The CDR3 DNA reads as TGTGCCAGCAGCCTTAGGGGGGGGAGGGACACTGAAGCTTTCTTT. Its protein is CASSLRGGRDTEAFF.

In its sample, this clonotype was seen a few times. Here the CDR3 reads CASRTGTNDNEQFF. The CDR3 DNA reads as TGTGCCAGCAGAACTGGGACAAACGATAATGAGCAGTTCTTC. The chain carries TRBV7-9 and TRBJ2-1; TRBD1 might be the D (6 bases). CDR3 length: 14 residues. Germline loops: CDR1 SEHNR, CDR2 FQNEAQ (reference sequence). Trimming removed 6 bases at V and 7 bases at J, with 16 bases between. Supplemented by reference TRBV7-9 and TRBJ2-1, the full variable domain reads DTGVSQNPRHKITKRGQNVTFRCDPISEHNRLYWYRQTLGQGPEFLTYFQNEAQLEKSRLLSDRFSAERPKGSFSTLEIQRTEQGDSAMYLCASRTGTNDNEQFFGPGTRLTVL.

Worth noting for this clonotype: At one end the junction does not follow the germline gene, possibly because of a read error. The chain links TRBV12-3 or TRBV12-4 to TRBJ2-1; 11 nucleotides match TRBD2. The CDR3 loop spans 17 amino acids. CDR3 in DNA: TGTGGCAGCAGAAACTTAGGACTAGCGGGTAAAAACAATGAGCAGTTCTTC. Translating it yields CGSRNLGLAGKNNEQFF.

In this sample, this clonotype turned up many times. The V gene is TRBV4-3, the J gene TRBJ2-3, with no clear D. The CDR3 is made up of 14 amino acids. V lost 0 bases to trimming and J lost 3 bases, with 7 bases between them. The V gene's germline CDR1 is LGHNA and CDR2 YSLEER. The CDR3 bases are TGCGCCAGCAGCCAAGATCTCAAAACAGATACGCAGTATTTT. Amino acids: CASSQDLKTDTQYF.

This chain links TRBV5-4 with TRBJ2-1; D might be TRBD2 (6 bases). Trimming cost V 4 bases and J 2 bases, with 10 bases left between them. CDR3 length: 14 amino acids. Germline lookup yields CDR1 SGHNT and CDR2 YYREEE (reference sequence). CDR3 amino acids: CASSRGRTYNEQFF. CDR3 sequence (DNA): TGTGCCAGCAGCCGGGGGAGGACCTACAATGAGCAGTTCTTC.

There are many counts of this clonotype. The chain joins TRBV7-8 to TRBJ2-1; unclear D gene. Per germline, CDR1 SGHVS and CDR2 FQNEAQ. This CDR3 is built from 14 residues. The germline V and J ends were trimmed by 2 bases and 7 bases, with 12 bases remaining between them. Written as DNA, the CDR3 is TGTGCCAGCAGCTTAAGTCCCAACCCAAATGAGCAGTTCTTC. Amino acids: CASSLSPNPNEQFF.

This clonotype was picked up many times. A junction end diverges from the germline sequence, so it may reflect a read error. The rearrangement links TRBV12-3 or TRBV12-4 to TRBJ1-1, with 8 bases matching TRBD1. The CDR3 extends over 13 amino acids. This chain's CDR3 is CASRIRTQGADTF. The CDR3 DNA reads TGTGCCAGCAGAATCAGAACTCAGGGGGCTGATACATTT.

This clonotype was counted at least ten times. CDR3 protein: CASTARQSNTEAFF. DNA for the CDR3: TGTGCCAGCACGGCGAGACAATCGAACACTGAAGCTTTCTTT. The V call is TRBV6-1, the J call TRBJ1-1; no reliable D call. The CDR3 runs 14 residues. The ends were cut back, 7 bases at V and 1 base at J, with 13 bases in the middle. CDR1 and CDR2 (germline): MNHNS, SASEGT.

At least ten counts were recorded for this clonotype. This chain uses TRBV12-3 or TRBV12-4 with TRBJ2-3; the D call may be TRBD1 or TRBD2 (5 bases each). The CDR3 has 17 residues. V was pared by 1 base and J by 2 bases, with 16 bases between. The chain's CDR3 is CASSLGSAGLATDTQYF. In DNA, the CDR3 is TGTGCCAGCAGTTTAGGGTCGGCAGGGCTAGCCACAGATACGCAGTATTTT.

This clonotype was seen only a few times. CDR3 DNA sequence: TGCAGTGCCAGTTTGGGGACGGGATTTACAGATACGCAGTATTTT. It is translated as CSASLGTGFTDTQYF. The chain links TRBV20-1 to TRBJ2-3; D tentatively fits TRBD1 or TRBD2 (5 bases each). V was cut by 6 bases and J by 3 bases, with 19 bases left in between. Germline V CDR1 and CDR2: DFQATT, SNEGSKA (reference sequence). The CDR3 runs to 15 residues.

This clonotype is medium-sized by share. The chain is built from TRBV7-2 and TRBJ2-1; TRBD1 aligns across 8 bases. The germline V gene has CDR1 SGHTA and CDR2 FQGNSA. CDR3 size: 13 residues. V gave up 3 bases and J gave up 7 bases; unmatched junction bases: 2. The DNA of the CDR3 is TGTGCCAGCAGCTTCACAGGGGGGAATGAGCAGTTCTTC. This translates into CASSFTGGNEQFF.

This chain uses TRBV7-2 with TRBJ1-6; possibly TRBD1 for D (5 bases). The germline CDR1 and CDR2 sequences are SGHTA and FQGNSA. The germline V and J ends were trimmed by 4 bases and 8 bases, with 15 bases remaining between them. CDR3 length: 15 residues. The CDR3 sequence: CASSSRAQGDSPLHF. The CDR3 region has the DNA TGTGCCAGCAGCTCCCGGGCCCAAGGGGATTCACCCCTCCACTTT. Variable domain in full (rest from reference TRBV7-2 and TRBJ1-6): GAGVSQSPSNKVTEKGKDVELRCDPISGHTALYWYRQSLGQGLEFLIYFQGNSAPDKSGLPSDRFSAERTGGSVSTLTIQRTQQEDSAVYLCASSSRAQGDSPLHFGNGTRLTVT.

This clonotype has just a few counts. V is TRBV10-1 and J is TRBJ2-1; the match to TRBD2 covers 14 bases. CDR3 length: 13 amino acids. The junction had 5 bases not matched to a gene; V was cut back by 9 bases and J by 10 bases. Germline assignment: CDR1 WNHNN and CDR2 SYGVQD (reference sequence). This chain's CDR3 is CARGLAGGREQFF. The CDR3 nucleotides are TGCGCCAGAGGACTAGCGGGAGGTCGGGAGCAGTTCTTC.